These T cell receptor beta chains were read from a single sample in a study of T cell responses to AZD1222 COVID-19 vaccine. TCRdb's table, derived via immunoSEQ multiplex PCR, lists solely in-frame clones and lacks some. The data hold about 150,000 clones, with around 90% observed a single time. The source material was peripheral blood, sampled on day 0 of AZD1222 vaccination. The receptors originated from an adult in good health. Both conserved end residues are part of each CDR3.

J | V | CDR3
TRBJ1-1 | TRBV15 | CATSREETDEEAFF
TRBJ1-2 | TRBV7-9 | CASRRRLDGYTF
TRBJ2-1 | TRBV7-2 | CASSLAGTSGVPSYNEQFF
TRBJ1-5 | TRBV18 | CASSPPGTGDHQPQHF
TRBJ1-1 | TRBV18 | CASSPGSGGNTEAFF
TRBJ2-2 | TRBV4-3 | CASSQDKNTGELFF
TRBJ1-1 | TRBV27 | CASSLFGPAFF
TRBJ2-1 | TRBV15 | CATSRDRASYNEQFF
TRBJ2-3 | TRBV5-1 | CASSQTSGGAGDTQYF
TRBJ1-1 | TRBV2 | CASSVGGGGVNTEAFF
TRBJ2-3 | TRBV5-1 | CASSTGTSGGADTQYF
TRBJ2-7 | TRBV5-4 | CASSPSGGAYEQYF
TRBJ1-4 | TRBV15 | CATSGRRQGMVEKLFF
TRBJ1-6 | TRBV6-5 | CASSPGGNNSPLHF
TRBJ2-7 | TRBV19 | CASSIGPRAYEQYF
TRBJ2-5 | TRBV2 | CASSEEGFSGVETQYF
TRBJ1-4 | TRBV5-6 | CASSLVGQGNEKLFF
TRBJ1-1 | TRBV28 | CASSSPTTGAFF
TRBJ2-7 | TRBV24-1 | CAGGGPNPTYEQYF
TRBJ1-2 | TRBV18 | CATEASDRRGYTF
TRBJ1-2 | TRBV15 | CAMAMGSLAYGYTF
TRBJ2-3 | TRBV20-1 | CSASAGTGGTDTQYF
TRBJ1-1 | TRBV28 | CASSQVVGGAFF
TRBJ1-6 | TRBV6-1 | CASSEVSSYNSPLHF
TRBJ1-3 | TRBV5-1 | CASSLLPGGTGNTIYF
TRBJ1-2 | TRBV24-1 | CATSLGQGSYGYTF
TRBJ1-1 | TRBV21-1 | CASRNRAVKTEAFF
TRBJ1-5 | TRBV28 | CASSIQGRKQPQHF
TRBJ1-1 | TRBV2 | CASLRELPRTFF
TRBJ2-7 | TRBV6-5 | CASSLDRDGSYEQYF
TRBJ2-1 | TRBV24-1 | CATSDGSGGPLEQFF
TRBJ1-2 | TRBV7-2 | CASSLGFYGYTF
TRBJ2-7 | TRBV5-1 | CASSLASASLREQYF
TRBJ2-1 | TRBV6-2/TRBV6-3 | CASSRTRGKQFF
TRBJ2-7 | TRBV4-3 | CASRQKNRVLIEQYF
TRBJ2-3 | TRBV7-2 | CASRPRTVDTQYF
TRBJ2-1 | TRBV3-1/TRBV3-2 | CASSPFEGQSYNEQFF
TRBJ1-2 | TRBV25-1 | CASSLDNYGYTF
TRBJ2-2 | TRBV12-3/TRBV12-4 | CASSGIAEELFF
TRBJ1-6 | TRBV3-1/TRBV3-2 | CASSQEQQNSPLHF
TRBJ2-2 | TRBV4-2 | CASSQSGGNTGELFF
TRBJ1-1 | TRBV13 | CASIRRAMNTEAFF
TRBJ1-5 | TRBV11-2 | CASSLVGGGNQPQHF
TRBJ1-1 | TRBV20-1 | CSATTEEAFF
TRBJ1-2 | TRBV6-2/TRBV6-3 | CASSYTGTVWRGYTF
TRBJ2-7 | TRBV4-1 | CASSQYRDLAYEQYF
TRBJ1-2 | TRBV28 | CASSSGQGGHGYTF
TRBJ1-5 | TRBV19 | CASKSLQGPNNQPQHF
TRBJ1-1 | TRBV20-1 | CCWRNTEAFF
TRBJ1-5 | TRBV5-4 | CASSQDSSNQPQHF
TRBJ1-2 | TRBV19 | CATRRGQGADYGYTF